Each of the 17 T cell receptor beta chains below was sequenced from the same sample in a study of blood T cell repertoires in COVID-19. Profiling relied on immunoSEQ multiplex PCR, and the TCRdb table lists in-frame clones only, not all of them. The repertoire includes approximately 33,000 clones, around 90% of them detected once, and approximately 7.9% sits in the top ten. Sequencing was carried out using peripheral blood. All receptors come from a man in his 60s with COVID-19, enrolled during active disease.

This clone has a handful of counts. V is TRBV28 and J is TRBJ1-5, with no clear D. The CDR3 length is 13 residues. The V gene lost 2 bases and the J gene lost 8 bases, with 10 bases spanning the gap. Per the germline V gene, CDR1 is MDHEN and CDR2 is SYDVKM. CDR3 loop: CASSLEGQKPQHF. In DNA, the CDR3 is TGTGCCAGCAGTTTAGAGGGTCAGAAGCCCCAGCATTTT.

The chain joins TRBV7-9 to TRBJ1-4; TRBD1 aligns across 7 bases. CDR1 and CDR2 from the germline V gene are SEHNR and FQNEAQ (reference sequence). Unmatched junction bases numbered 4, after V lost 4 bases and J lost 8 bases. The CDR3 loop spans 13 amino acids. In nucleotides, the CDR3 is TGTGCCAGCAGCTACGGGACAGACGAAAAACTGTTTTTT. As protein: CASSYGTDEKLFF.

The genes are TRBV7-6 and TRBJ2-1, with TRBD2 identical over 8 bases. Trimming cost V 1 base and J 3 bases; bases outside gene matches: 8. This CDR3 is 17 amino acids long. CDR1 is SGHVS, CDR2 FNYEAQ, per germline. CDR3 residues: CASSLGLAGTGYNEQFF. The CDR3 DNA reads as TGTGCCAGCAGCTTAGGGCTAGCGGGTACGGGCTACAATGAGCAGTTCTTC.

This clone has a single count. The chain couples TRBV24-1 to TRBJ2-4; tentative D call: TRBD2 (6 bases). The CDR3 covers 14 residues. CDR1 KGHDR and CDR2 SFDVKD come from the germline V gene. Trimming took 5 bases from V and 3 from J, leaving 10 bases between them. DNA of the CDR3: TGTGCCACCAGTGCGACGGGGGTCAAAAACATTCAGTACTTC. Translation: CATSATGVKNIQYF.

The chain has TRBV5-8 and TRBJ2-2; 13 bases align to TRBD2. CDR1 and CDR2 (germline): SGHTS, YDEGEE. The CDR3 is made up of 16 amino acids. With 5 bases clipped from V and 6 bases from J, the junction kept 7 bases outside the gene matches. In DNA form, the CDR3 reads TGTGCCAGCAGTCCTCGGACTAGCGGGAGTCCCGGGGAGCTGTTTTTT. Translated, it gives CASSPRTSGSPGELFF.

J is TRBJ1-1 and V is TRBV5-1; D possibly corresponds to TRBD1 (6 bases). V shed 4 bases and J shed 3 bases, with 13 bases lying between them. The length of the CDR3 is 14 residues. The germline CDR1 and CDR2 sequences are SGHRS and YFSETQ. CDR3 protein: CASSRTGGYTEAFF. In nucleotides, the CDR3 is TGCGCCAGCAGCCGTACGGGGGGCTACACTGAAGCTTTCTTT.

This clone came up once. The chain links TRBV11-2 to TRBJ2-1; 8 nucleotides line up with TRBD1. V gave up 2 bases and J gave up 9 bases; unmatched junction bases: 12. The CDR3 covers 16 residues. The germline CDR1 and CDR2 sequences are SGHAT and FQNNGV. The CDR3 bases are TGTGCCAGCAGCTTACGCGCGCGGCAGGGGGCCGGTGAGCAGTTCTTC. Residues: CASSLRARQGAGEQFF.

The DNA of the CDR3 is TGTGCCAGCAGTCTCAGGCGATTCACTGAAGCTTTCTTT. This gives the protein CASSLRRFTEAFF. V and J are TRBV27 and TRBJ1-1, with D unclear. Germline lookup yields CDR1 MNHEY and CDR2 SMNVEV (reference sequence). V was clipped by 5 bases and J by 4 bases, with 11 bases between them. CDR3 length equals 13 residues.

The chain joins TRBV5-4 to TRBJ1-3, with 8 bases lining up with TRBD1. CDR1 is SGHNT and CDR2 is YYREEE in the germline V gene (reference sequence). The J segment lost 10 bases and the V segment lost 0 bases, leaving 0 bases of the junction unmatched. CDR3 length: 12 residues. CDR3 residues: CASSLGQGTIYF. The CDR3 DNA follows: TGTGCCAGCAGCTTGGGACAGGGGACCATATATTTT.

The table lists this clone with a count of one. The V call is TRBV3-1 (or the pseudogene TRBV3-2), the J call TRBJ1-2; D perhaps matches TRBD1 (6 bases). Trimming cost V 1 base and J 8 bases, with 14 bases left between them. The CDR3 length is 14 residues. CDR1 and CDR2 from the germline V gene are LGHDT and YNNKEL (reference sequence). DNA of the CDR3: TGTGCCAGCAGCCAAGCGCAGGGGTCGGAAGGCTACACCTTC. Amino acids: CASSQAQGSEGYTF.

The rearrangement uses TRBV16 and TRBJ2-1; D is possibly TRBD1 (5 bases). The V end was cut by 5 bases, the J end by 3 bases, with 17 bases between. Germline values: CDR1 KGHSY, CDR2 FQNENV. CDR3 length equals 16 residues. This chain's CDR3 is CASSSSPDTLYNEQFF. CDR3 nucleotides: TGTGCCAGCAGCAGTTCCCCGGACACCCTCTACAATGAGCAGTTCTTC.

The chain joins TRBV5-1 to TRBJ1-1; D remains ambiguous. CDR1 and CDR2 (germline): SGHRS, YFSETQ. V was trimmed by 1 base and J by 1 base, leaving 11 bases between them. This CDR3 spans 15 amino acids. The CDR3 spells CASSLSSQANTEAFF. The CDR3, as DNA: TGCGCCAGCAGCTTGAGTAGTCAGGCGAACACTGAAGCTTTCTTT.

This clone has just one count. This chain uses TRBV28 with TRBJ1-4, with 10 bases that match TRBD1. Germline V CDR1 and CDR2: MDHEN, SYDVKM. With V trimmed by 7 bases and J by 7 bases, 6 bases remained unmatched. The CDR3 spans 14 residues. CDR3 bases: TGTGCCAGCATAGAGGGACAGGGGACTGAAAAACTGTTTTTT. This gives the protein CASIEGQGTEKLFF.

This sequence joins TRBV2 and TRBJ2-7; 10 bases map to TRBD2. J was trimmed by 4 bases and V by 11 bases; bases with no gene match: 17. Germline CDR1 SNHLY, CDR2 FYNNEI. CDR3 length: 16 residues. The CDR3 DNA follows: TGTGCCGCAGCAGTGACTCCTAGCGGGGGTAGGTACGAGCAGTACTTC. Amino acid sequence: CAAAVTPSGGRYEQYF.

In this sample, this clone turned up a few times. The V gene is TRBV3-1 (or the pseudogene TRBV3-2), the J gene TRBJ1-6; TRBD1 matches at 7 bases. Per germline, CDR1 LGHDT and CDR2 YNNKEL (reference sequence). This CDR3 is 13 amino acids long. The J segment lost 7 bases and the V segment lost 10 bases, leaving 7 bases of the junction unmatched. For the CDR3, the DNA is TGTGCCACACGACAGGGCCCCAATTCACCCCTCCACTTT. The encoded protein is CATRQGPNSPLHF.

The chain's CDR3 is CAISEPGQGAETEAFF. The DNA for the CDR3 is TGTGCCATCAGCGAACCGGGACAGGGGGCTGAAACTGAAGCTTTCTTT. The J gene is TRBJ1-1, the V gene TRBV10-3; TRBD1 matches at 12 bases. V trimming: 6 bases; J trimming: 5 bases; junction bases outside the gene matches: 10. The CDR3 loop spans 16 amino acids. Germline-derived CDR1 and CDR2 are ENHRY and SYGVKD.

CDR3 sequence: CASSIRAGFQPQHF. The CDR3 nucleotides are TGTGCCAGCAGCATCAGGGCCGGGTTTCAGCCCCAGCATTTT. The J gene is TRBJ1-5, the V gene TRBV28, with D perhaps matching TRBD1 (5 bases). V lost 6 bases to trimming and J lost 6 bases, with 15 bases between them. The CDR3 sequence is 14 residues long. Germline values: CDR1 MDHEN, CDR2 SYDVKM.